These T cell receptor beta chains were read from a single sample in a study of blood T cell repertoires in COVID-19. Sequencing was performed with immunoSEQ multiplex PCR; in TCRdb, only in-frame clones are kept and a portion is missing. The sample yields approximately 230,000 clones, around four fifths seen once. Material: PBMCs or T cells enriched from blood (not recorded which). All receptors come from a man aged 35 to 55 who had recovered from COVID-19. CDR3s include the opening cysteine and the closing phenylalanine or tryptophan. The order of the fields is D gene, V gene, J gene, CDR3 protein. A D gene is named only where the DNA matches it firmly.

TRBD2	TRBV11-2	TRBJ2-1	CASSLALAGGRGSNEQFF
.	TRBV14	TRBJ1-3	CASSPFIRNTIYF
.	TRBV18	TRBJ2-3	CASSDRRATSTDTQYF
.	TRBV6-5	TRBJ2-2	CASRQTSDNTGELFF
TRBD1	TRBV11-1	TRBJ1-1	CASSFGQGSDSTEAFF
.	TRBV27	TRBJ1-5	CASSSLGGLQPQHF
.	TRBV28	TRBJ2-5	CASTLPSGGAETQYF
.	TRBV3-1/TRBV3-2	TRBJ1-3	CASSQLRISGNTIYF
TRBD2	TRBV7-3	TRBJ2-7	CASSLRSGDEQYF
TRBD1	TRBV20-1	TRBJ1-4	CSAGQGLLFF
TRBD1	TRBV5-1	TRBJ1-6	CASSLAYRGGANSPLHF
.	TRBV27	TRBJ1-1	CASRLRVLNTEAFF